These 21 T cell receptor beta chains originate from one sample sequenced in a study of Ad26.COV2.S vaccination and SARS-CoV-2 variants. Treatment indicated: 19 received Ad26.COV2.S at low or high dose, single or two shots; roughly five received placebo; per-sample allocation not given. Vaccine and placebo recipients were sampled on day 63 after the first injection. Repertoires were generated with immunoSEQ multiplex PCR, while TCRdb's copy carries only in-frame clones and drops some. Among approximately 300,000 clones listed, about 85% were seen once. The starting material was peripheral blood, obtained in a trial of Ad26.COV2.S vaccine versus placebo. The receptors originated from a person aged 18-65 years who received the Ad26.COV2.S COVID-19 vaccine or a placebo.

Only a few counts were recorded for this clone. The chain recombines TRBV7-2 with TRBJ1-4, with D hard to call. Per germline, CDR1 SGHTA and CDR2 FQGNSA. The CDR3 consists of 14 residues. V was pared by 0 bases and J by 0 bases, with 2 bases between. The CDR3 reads CASSLASTNEKLFF. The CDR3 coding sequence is TGTGCCAGCAGCTTAGCGTCAACTAATGAAAAACTGTTTTTT.

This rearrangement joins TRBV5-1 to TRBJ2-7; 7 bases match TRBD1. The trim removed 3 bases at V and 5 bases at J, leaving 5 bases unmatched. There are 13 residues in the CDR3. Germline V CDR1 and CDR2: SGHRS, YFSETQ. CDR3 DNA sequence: TGCGCCAGCAGCTGGCAGACAGGGAACGAGCAGTACTTC. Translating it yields CASSWQTGNEQYF. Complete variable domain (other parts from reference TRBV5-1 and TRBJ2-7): KAGVTQTPRYLIKTRGQQVTLSCSPISGHRSVSWYQQTPGQGLQFLFEYFSETQRNKGNFPGRFSGRQFSNSRSEMNVSTLELGDSALYLCASSWQTGNEQYFGPGTRLTVT.

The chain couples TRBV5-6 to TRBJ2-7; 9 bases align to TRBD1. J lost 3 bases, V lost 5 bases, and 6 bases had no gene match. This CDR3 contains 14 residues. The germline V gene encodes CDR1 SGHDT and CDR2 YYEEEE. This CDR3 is CASRTGGRGYEQYF. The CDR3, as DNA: TGTGCCAGCAGAACAGGGGGCAGAGGCTACGAGCAGTACTTC.

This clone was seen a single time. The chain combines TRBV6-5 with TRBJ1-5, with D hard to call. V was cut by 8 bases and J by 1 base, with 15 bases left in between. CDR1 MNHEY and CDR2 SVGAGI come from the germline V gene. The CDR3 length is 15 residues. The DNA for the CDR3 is TGTGCCAGCTCTCCGTCCGGGTGGAGCAATCAGCCCCAGCATTTT. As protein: CASSPSGWSNQPQHF.

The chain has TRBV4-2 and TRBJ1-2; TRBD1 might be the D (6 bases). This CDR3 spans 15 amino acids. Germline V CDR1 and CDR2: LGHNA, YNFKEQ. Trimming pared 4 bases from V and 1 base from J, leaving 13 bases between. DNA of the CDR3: TGTGCCAGCAGCCCACTGACAGGCCTTAACTATGGCTACACCTTC. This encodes CASSPLTGLNYGYTF.

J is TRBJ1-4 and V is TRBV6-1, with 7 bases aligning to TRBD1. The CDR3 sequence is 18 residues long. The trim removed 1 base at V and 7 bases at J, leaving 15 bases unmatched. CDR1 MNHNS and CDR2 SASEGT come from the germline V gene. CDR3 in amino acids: CASSEGPPQGIWGEKLFF. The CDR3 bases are TGTGCCAGCAGTGAAGGCCCACCACAGGGGATCTGGGGTGAAAAACTGTTTTTT.

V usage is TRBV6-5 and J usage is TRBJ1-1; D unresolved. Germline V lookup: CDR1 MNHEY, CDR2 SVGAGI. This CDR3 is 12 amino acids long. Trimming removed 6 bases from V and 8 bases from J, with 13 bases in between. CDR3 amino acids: CASSQTRMEAFF. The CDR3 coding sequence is TGTGCCAGCAGCCAGACACGGATGGAAGCTTTCTTT.

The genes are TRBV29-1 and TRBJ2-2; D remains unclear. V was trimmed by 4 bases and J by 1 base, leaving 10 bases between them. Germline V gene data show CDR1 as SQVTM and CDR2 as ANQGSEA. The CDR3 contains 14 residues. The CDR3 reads CSVVVSLNTGELFF. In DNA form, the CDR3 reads TGCAGCGTTGTCGTCAGTCTGAACACCGGGGAGCTGTTTTTT.

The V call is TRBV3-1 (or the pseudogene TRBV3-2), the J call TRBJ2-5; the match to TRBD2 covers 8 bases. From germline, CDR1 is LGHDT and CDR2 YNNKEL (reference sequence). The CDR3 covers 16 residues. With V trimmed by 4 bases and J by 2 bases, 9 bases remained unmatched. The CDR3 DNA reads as TGTGCCAGCAGCCCCGGGGGGGGTATTGGACAAGAGACCCAGTACTTC. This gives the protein CASSPGGGIGQETQYF.

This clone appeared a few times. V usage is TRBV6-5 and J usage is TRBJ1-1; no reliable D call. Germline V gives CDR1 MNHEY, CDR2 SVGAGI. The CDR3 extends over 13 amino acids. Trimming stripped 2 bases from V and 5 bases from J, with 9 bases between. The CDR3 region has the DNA TGTGCCAGCAGTTACGTGAGGGATACTGAAGCTTTCTTT. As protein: CASSYVRDTEAFF.

CDR3 coding DNA: TGCGCCAGCAGTTCCACTAGCGGGGGTTACAATGAGCAGTTCTTC. This translates into CASSSTSGGYNEQFF. The rearrangement links TRBV5-1 to TRBJ2-1, with 11 positions matching TRBD2. V lost 5 bases and J lost 4; bases outside the gene matches: 5. This CDR3 is built from 15 residues. Per germline, CDR1 SGHRS and CDR2 YFSETQ.

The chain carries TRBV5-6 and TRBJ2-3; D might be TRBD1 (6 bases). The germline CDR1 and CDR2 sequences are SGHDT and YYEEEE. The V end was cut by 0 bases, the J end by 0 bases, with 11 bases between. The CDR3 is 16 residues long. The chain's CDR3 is CASSLVRTESTDTQYF. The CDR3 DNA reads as TGTGCCAGCAGCTTGGTAAGGACAGAAAGCACAGATACGCAGTATTTT. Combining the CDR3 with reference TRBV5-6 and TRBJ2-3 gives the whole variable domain DAGVTQSPTHLIKTRGQQVTLRCSPKSGHDTVSWYQQALGQGPQFIFQYYEEEERQRGNFPDRFSGHQFPNYSSELNVNALLLGDSALYLCASSLVRTESTDTQYFGPGTRLTVL.

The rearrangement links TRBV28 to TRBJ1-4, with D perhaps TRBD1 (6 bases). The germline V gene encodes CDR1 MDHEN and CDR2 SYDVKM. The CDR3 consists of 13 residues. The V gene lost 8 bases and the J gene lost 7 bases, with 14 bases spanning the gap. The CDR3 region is CASYGGPGEKLFF. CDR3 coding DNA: TGTGCCAGCTACGGGGGGCCAGGTGAAAAACTGTTTTTT.

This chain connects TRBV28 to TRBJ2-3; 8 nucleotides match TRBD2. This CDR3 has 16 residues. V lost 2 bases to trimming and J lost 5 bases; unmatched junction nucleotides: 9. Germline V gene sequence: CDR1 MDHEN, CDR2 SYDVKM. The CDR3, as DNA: TGTGCCAGCAGTTTACTGCCGTTAGCGGGGAGAGATACGCAGTATTTT. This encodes CASSLLPLAGRDTQYF.

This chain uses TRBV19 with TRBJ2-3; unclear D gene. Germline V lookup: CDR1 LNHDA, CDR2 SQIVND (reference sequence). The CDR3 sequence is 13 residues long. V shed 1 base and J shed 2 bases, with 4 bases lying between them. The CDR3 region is CASSIGNTDTQYF. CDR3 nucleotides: TGTGCCAGTAGTATAGGAAACACAGATACGCAGTATTTT.

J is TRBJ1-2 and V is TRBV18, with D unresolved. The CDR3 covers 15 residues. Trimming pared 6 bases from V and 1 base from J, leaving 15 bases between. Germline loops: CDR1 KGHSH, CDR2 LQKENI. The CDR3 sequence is CASSGSLTNNYGYTF. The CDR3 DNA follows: TGTGCCAGCTCCGGATCTCTAACAAATAACTATGGCTACACCTTC.

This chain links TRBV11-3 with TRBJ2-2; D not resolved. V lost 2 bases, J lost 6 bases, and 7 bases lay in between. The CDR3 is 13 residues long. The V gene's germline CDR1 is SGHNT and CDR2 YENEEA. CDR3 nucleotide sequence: TGTGCCAGCAGCTTAATAGCCCCCGGGGAGCTGTTTTTT. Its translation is CASSLIAPGELFF.

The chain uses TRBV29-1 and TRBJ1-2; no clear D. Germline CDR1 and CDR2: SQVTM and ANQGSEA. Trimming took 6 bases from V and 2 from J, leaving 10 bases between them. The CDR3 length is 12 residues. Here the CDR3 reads CSVGRGNYGYTF. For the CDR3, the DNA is TGCAGCGTCGGGCGCGGGAACTATGGCTACACCTTC.

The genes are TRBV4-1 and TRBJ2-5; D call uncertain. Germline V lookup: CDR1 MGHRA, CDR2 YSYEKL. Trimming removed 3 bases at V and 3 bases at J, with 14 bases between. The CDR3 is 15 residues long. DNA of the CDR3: TGCGCCAGCAGCCATCCCGGGTCCTCAAAAGAGACCCAGTACTTC. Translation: CASSHPGSSKETQYF.

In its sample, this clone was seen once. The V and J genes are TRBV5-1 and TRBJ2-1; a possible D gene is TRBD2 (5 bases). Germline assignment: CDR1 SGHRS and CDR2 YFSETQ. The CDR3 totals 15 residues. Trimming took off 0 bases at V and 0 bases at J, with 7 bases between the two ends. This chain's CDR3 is CASSLGGSSYNEQFF. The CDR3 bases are TGCGCCAGCAGCTTGGGAGGGAGCTCCTACAATGAGCAGTTCTTC.

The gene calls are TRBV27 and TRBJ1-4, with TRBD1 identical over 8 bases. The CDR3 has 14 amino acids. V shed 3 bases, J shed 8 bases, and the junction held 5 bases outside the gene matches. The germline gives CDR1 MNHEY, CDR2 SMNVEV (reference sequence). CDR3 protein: CASSFGQGREKLFF. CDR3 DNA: TGTGCCAGCAGTTTCGGACAGGGCCGAGAAAAACTGTTTTTT.